Below, 24 T cell receptor beta chains from the same sample are listed, as sequenced in a study of early T cells in non-severe SARS-CoV-2 infection. TCRdb independently ran MiXCR on the 5' RACE reads; one entry per CDR3 protein. This table holds about 48,000 distinct CDR3 sequences, around 6.4% found once. Source: whole blood, taken at baseline. All receptors derive from an adult who was a healthcare worker with PCR-confirmed SARS-CoV-2 infection or an uninfected control (not recorded which).

This clonotype has a count of ten or more. This chain joins TRBV15 and TRBJ1-2; D is uncertain. CDR1 and CDR2 (germline): LNHNV, YYDKDF (reference sequence). There are 13 residues in the CDR3. Trimming cost V 1 base and J 4 bases, with 7 bases left between them. The CDR3 DNA sequence: TGTGCCACCAGCAGAGCAGGAATCTATGGCTACACCTTC. Its protein is CATSRAGIYGYTF.

This clonotype was recorded at least ten times. The V call is TRBV11-1, the J call TRBJ2-1, with D perhaps matching TRBD1 (6 bases). There are 11 residues in the CDR3. V gave up 5 bases and J gave up 14 bases, with 13 bases separating them. The germline CDR1 and CDR2 sequences are SGHAT and FQDESV (reference sequence). The CDR3 nucleotides read TGTGCCAGCAGCCGAGGGACAAAGGAGTTCTTC. Amino acids: CASSRGTKEFF.

This clonotype was counted many times. The chain employs TRBV5-1 and TRBJ2-1; 8 bases map to TRBD1. Unmatched junction bases numbered 6, after V lost 2 bases and J lost 5 bases. Germline V lookup: CDR1 SGHRS, CDR2 YFSETQ. The CDR3 loop spans 15 amino acids. CDR3 protein: CASSFQTGQDNEQFF. The CDR3 DNA sequence: TGCGCCAGCAGCTTCCAAACGGGACAGGACAATGAGCAGTTCTTC.

The genes are TRBV6-1 and TRBJ1-1; TRBD1 might be the D (5 bases). The germline V and J ends were trimmed by 6 bases and 7 bases, with 15 bases remaining between them. Germline V gene sequence: CDR1 MNHNS, CDR2 SASEGT. This CDR3 has 13 amino acids. The CDR3 region has the DNA TGTGCCAGCAGCCCGATCGGGAGGGGTGAAGCTTTCTTT. Its translation: CASSPIGRGEAFF.

There are a few counts of this clonotype. The V and J genes are TRBV7-8 and TRBJ2-1, with 8 bases matching TRBD2. CDR1 is SGHVS and CDR2 is FQNEAQ in the germline V gene. V trimming: 5 bases; J trimming: 9 bases; junction bases outside the gene matches: 9. The CDR3 sequence is 14 residues long. The CDR3 nucleotides are TGTGCCAGCAGCCACAGCGGGAGTTCCGCTGAGCAGTTCTTC. Amino acid sequence: CASSHSGSSAEQFF.

This clonotype was found many times. The chain joins TRBV20-1 to TRBJ2-1, with 8 positions matching TRBD1. The CDR3 extends over 16 amino acids. The V gene's germline CDR1 is DFQATT and CDR2 SNEGSKA (reference sequence). The V and J ends lost 6 bases and 3 bases, in that order; junction bases with no gene match: 13. The CDR3 nucleotides read TGCAGTGCGACCCGGGACAGGACGAGAAACTACAATGAGCAGTTCTTC. Protein product: CSATRDRTRNYNEQFF.

This clonotype was seen at least ten times. The chain uses TRBV12-3 or TRBV12-4 and TRBJ1-5, with D uncertain. V lost 3 bases and J 3 bases, leaving 9 bases between the germline ends. This CDR3 comprises 14 residues. The CDR3 here is CASSFSGSNQPQHF. The CDR3, as DNA: TGTGCCAGCAGTTTCTCTGGCTCCAATCAGCCCCAGCATTTT.

The CDR3 DNA reads as TGCAGTGCAGAGCTTGGGACGGGAGGGCCGTCAGATACGCAGTATTTT. This gives the protein CSAELGTGGPSDTQYF. The gene calls are TRBV20-1 and TRBJ2-3; 8 bases fit TRBD2. Germline V gene lookup returns CDR1 DFQATT and CDR2 SNEGSKA (reference sequence). Germline trimming cut 6 bases from V and 4 bases from J; bases unmatched to any gene: 15. The CDR3 is 16 residues long.

This clonotype was recorded a few times. The chain couples TRBV6-1 to TRBJ1-4; the D is unclear. The germline CDR1 and CDR2 sequences are MNHNS and SASEGT. The CDR3 is made up of 16 amino acids. Trimming took 8 bases from V and 0 from J, leaving 16 bases between them. In nucleotides, the CDR3 is TGTGCCAGCTATACGGGTCAGAAAGCAACTAATGAAAAACTGTTTTTT. This codes for CASYTGQKATNEKLFF.

This clonotype was observed many times. The chain carries TRBV6-1 and TRBJ2-1; D may correspond to TRBD1 or TRBD2 (5 bases each). This CDR3 comprises 13 residues. Trimming removed 5 bases from V and 7 bases from J, with 12 bases in between. Germline V gene lookup returns CDR1 MNHNS and CDR2 SASEGT. In DNA, the CDR3 is TGTGCCAGCAGTCAACGGGGCCTAAATGAGCAGTTCTTC. Encoded protein: CASSQRGLNEQFF.

This clonotype was seen ten or more times. The chain joins TRBV18 to TRBJ2-6; D could derive from TRBD1 or TRBD2 (6 bases each). Deletions cut 4 bases from V and 0 bases from J, with 10 bases between. CDR3 length equals 16 residues. Germline-derived CDR1 and CDR2 are KGHSH and LQKENI. Written as DNA, the CDR3 is TGTGCCAGCTCACTAAGGGGGGACTCTGGGGCCAACGTCCTGACTTTC. Translated: CASSLRGDSGANVLTF.

This clonotype was recorded at least ten times. The chain links TRBV27 to TRBJ2-1; TRBD1 matches 12 bases. Germline lookup yields CDR1 MNHEY and CDR2 SMNVEV (reference sequence). Trimming at V came to 6 bases and at J to 7 bases, leaving 10 bases not matched to a gene. The CDR3 spans 16 residues. This CDR3 is CASSYTGTGGMNEQFF. The CDR3 region has the DNA TGTGCCAGCAGCTATACCGGGACAGGGGGCATGAATGAGCAGTTCTTC.

This clonotype was counted at least ten times. J is TRBJ1-1 and V is TRBV6-5, with 7 bases that match TRBD1. The CDR3 extends over 15 amino acids. Germline-derived CDR1 and CDR2 are MNHEY and SVGAGI. V shed 6 bases and J 4 bases; nucleotides not matched to a gene: 11. CDR3 DNA: TGTGCCAGCAGACCCAGGGGGTGGGAGGCCACTGAAGCTTTCTTT. This translates into CASRPRGWEATEAFF.

This clonotype has at least ten counts. This rearrangement joins TRBV29-1 to TRBJ2-7, with 8 bases that match TRBD1. The junction had 8 bases not matched to a gene; V was cut back by 5 bases and J by 2 bases. CDR1 is SQVTM and CDR2 is ANQGSEA in the germline V gene. The CDR3 covers 14 residues. The CDR3 loop is CSVIPGQVTYEQYF. The CDR3 DNA sequence: TGCAGCGTTATCCCGGGACAGGTGACCTACGAGCAGTACTTC.

Only a few counts were recorded for this clonotype. J is TRBJ2-5 and V is TRBV7-9, with TRBD2 identical over 10 bases. The germline CDR1 and CDR2 sequences are SEHNR and FQNEAQ (reference sequence). V lost 5 bases, J lost 3 bases, and 3 bases stayed unmatched. This CDR3 region has 14 residues. In DNA form, the CDR3 reads TGTGCCAGCAGCGCCACTAGCGGGAAAGAGACCCAGTACTTC. As protein: CASSATSGKETQYF.

This clonotype was seen a handful of times. The CDR3 nucleotides read TGTGCCAGCAGTTACTCAACACATAGGACTAGCGGGCAGTTCTTC. Residues: CASSYSTHRTSGQFF. The V and J genes are TRBV6-2 or TRBV6-3 and TRBJ2-1, with TRBD2 identical over 10 bases. Trimming at V came to 0 bases and at J to 12 bases, leaving 8 bases not matched to a gene. Looked up from germline, CDR1 is MNHEY and CDR2 is SVGEGT. The CDR3 has 15 amino acids.

By its share, this clonotype is medium-sized (0.01 to 0.1%). The chain recombines TRBV28 with TRBJ1-6, with D hard to call. Trimming removed 3 bases at V and 1 base at J, with 4 bases between. This CDR3 spans 14 amino acids. Germline CDR1 is MDHEN and CDR2 is SYDVKM. This CDR3 reads CASSLRSYNSPLHF. For the CDR3, the DNA is TGTGCCAGCAGTTTGAGGTCCTATAATTCACCCCTCCACTTT. Full variable domain (outside the CDR3, taken from reference TRBV28 and TRBJ1-6): DVKVTQSSRYLVKRTGEKVFLECVQDMDHENMFWYRQDPGLGLRLIYFSYDVKMKEKGDIPEGYSVSREKKERFSLILESASTNQTSMYLCASSLRSYNSPLHFGNGTRLTVT.

J is TRBJ1-1 and V is TRBV11-2; D gene unclear. Looked up from germline, CDR1 is SGHAT and CDR2 is FQNNGV. V dropped 5 bases and J dropped 4 bases, with 11 bases sitting between them. The CDR3 totals 13 residues. CDR3 amino acids: CASSPPLSTEAFF. For the CDR3, the DNA is TGTGCCAGCAGCCCCCCCTTGTCCACTGAAGCTTTCTTT. Full variable domain (rest looked up from reference TRBV11-2 and TRBJ1-1): EAGVAQSPRYKIIEKRQSVAFWCNPISGHATLYWYQQILGQGPKLLIQFQNNGVVDDSQLPKDRFSAERLKGVDSTLKIQPAKLEDSAVYLCASSPPLSTEAFFGQGTRLTVV.

This clonotype was observed many times. The CDR3 is CSVGRKQRETQYF. The CDR3 DNA reads TGCAGCGTTGGGAGAAAACAGAGAGAGACCCAGTACTTC. The V call is TRBV29-1, the J call TRBJ2-5; D ambiguous. Per the germline V gene, CDR1 is SQVTM and CDR2 is ANQGSEA. V was shortened by 4 bases and J by 4 bases, with 13 bases between the two germline ends. The CDR3 spans 13 residues.

There are many counts of this clonotype. The V call is TRBV7-9, the J call TRBJ2-1; tentatively, D is TRBD2 (6 bases). The CDR3 length is 16 residues. V was cut by 2 bases and J by 7 bases, with 18 bases left in between. The germline CDR1 and CDR2 sequences are SEHNR and FQNEAQ (reference sequence). The CDR3 nucleotides are TGTGCCAGCAGCTTAATTTCCGGACTAAGCCTGAATGAGCAGTTCTTC. This translates into CASSLISGLSLNEQFF.

This clonotype was picked up a small number of times. The chain combines TRBV7-6 with TRBJ2-5, with TRBD2 as a possible D gene (6 bases). In germline, CDR1 is SGHVS, CDR2 FNYEAQ. The CDR3 sequence is 13 residues long. Trimming left V 0 bases short and J 4 bases short, with 6 bases between. CDR3 region: CASSLAGGETQYF. Written as DNA, the CDR3 is TGTGCCAGCAGCTTAGCGGGGGGAGAGACCCAGTACTTC.

This clonotype was recorded many times. The chain joins TRBV7-2 to TRBJ2-7; no firm D call. CDR1 is SGHTA, CDR2 FQGNSA, per germline. Trimming pared 4 bases from V and 4 bases from J, leaving 8 bases between. The CDR3 totals 12 residues. CDR3 in amino acids: CASSSTPYEQYF. CDR3 bases: TGTGCCAGCAGCTCCACGCCTTACGAGCAGTACTTC.

This clonotype was counted at least ten times. The chain links TRBV24-1 to TRBJ2-1; TRBD2 matches at 10 bases. The CDR3 has 13 amino acids. With 9 bases clipped from V and 6 bases from J, the junction kept 4 bases outside the gene matches. Germline V gene sequence: CDR1 KGHDR, CDR2 SFDVKD. The CDR3 loop is CATGLAGVNEQFF. The CDR3 DNA reads as TGTGCCACCGGTCTAGCGGGAGTCAATGAGCAGTTCTTC.

This clonotype was found a few times. The chain is built from TRBV4-3 and TRBJ2-1; D not resolved. Germline V gives CDR1 LGHNA, CDR2 YSLEER. Trimming left V 5 bases short and J 0 bases short, with 17 bases between. CDR3 size: 17 residues. CDR3 in DNA: TGCGCCAGCAGCTCCAACTCAAGGTCCAGCTCCTACAATGAGCAGTTCTTC. This translates into CASSSNSRSSSYNEQFF.